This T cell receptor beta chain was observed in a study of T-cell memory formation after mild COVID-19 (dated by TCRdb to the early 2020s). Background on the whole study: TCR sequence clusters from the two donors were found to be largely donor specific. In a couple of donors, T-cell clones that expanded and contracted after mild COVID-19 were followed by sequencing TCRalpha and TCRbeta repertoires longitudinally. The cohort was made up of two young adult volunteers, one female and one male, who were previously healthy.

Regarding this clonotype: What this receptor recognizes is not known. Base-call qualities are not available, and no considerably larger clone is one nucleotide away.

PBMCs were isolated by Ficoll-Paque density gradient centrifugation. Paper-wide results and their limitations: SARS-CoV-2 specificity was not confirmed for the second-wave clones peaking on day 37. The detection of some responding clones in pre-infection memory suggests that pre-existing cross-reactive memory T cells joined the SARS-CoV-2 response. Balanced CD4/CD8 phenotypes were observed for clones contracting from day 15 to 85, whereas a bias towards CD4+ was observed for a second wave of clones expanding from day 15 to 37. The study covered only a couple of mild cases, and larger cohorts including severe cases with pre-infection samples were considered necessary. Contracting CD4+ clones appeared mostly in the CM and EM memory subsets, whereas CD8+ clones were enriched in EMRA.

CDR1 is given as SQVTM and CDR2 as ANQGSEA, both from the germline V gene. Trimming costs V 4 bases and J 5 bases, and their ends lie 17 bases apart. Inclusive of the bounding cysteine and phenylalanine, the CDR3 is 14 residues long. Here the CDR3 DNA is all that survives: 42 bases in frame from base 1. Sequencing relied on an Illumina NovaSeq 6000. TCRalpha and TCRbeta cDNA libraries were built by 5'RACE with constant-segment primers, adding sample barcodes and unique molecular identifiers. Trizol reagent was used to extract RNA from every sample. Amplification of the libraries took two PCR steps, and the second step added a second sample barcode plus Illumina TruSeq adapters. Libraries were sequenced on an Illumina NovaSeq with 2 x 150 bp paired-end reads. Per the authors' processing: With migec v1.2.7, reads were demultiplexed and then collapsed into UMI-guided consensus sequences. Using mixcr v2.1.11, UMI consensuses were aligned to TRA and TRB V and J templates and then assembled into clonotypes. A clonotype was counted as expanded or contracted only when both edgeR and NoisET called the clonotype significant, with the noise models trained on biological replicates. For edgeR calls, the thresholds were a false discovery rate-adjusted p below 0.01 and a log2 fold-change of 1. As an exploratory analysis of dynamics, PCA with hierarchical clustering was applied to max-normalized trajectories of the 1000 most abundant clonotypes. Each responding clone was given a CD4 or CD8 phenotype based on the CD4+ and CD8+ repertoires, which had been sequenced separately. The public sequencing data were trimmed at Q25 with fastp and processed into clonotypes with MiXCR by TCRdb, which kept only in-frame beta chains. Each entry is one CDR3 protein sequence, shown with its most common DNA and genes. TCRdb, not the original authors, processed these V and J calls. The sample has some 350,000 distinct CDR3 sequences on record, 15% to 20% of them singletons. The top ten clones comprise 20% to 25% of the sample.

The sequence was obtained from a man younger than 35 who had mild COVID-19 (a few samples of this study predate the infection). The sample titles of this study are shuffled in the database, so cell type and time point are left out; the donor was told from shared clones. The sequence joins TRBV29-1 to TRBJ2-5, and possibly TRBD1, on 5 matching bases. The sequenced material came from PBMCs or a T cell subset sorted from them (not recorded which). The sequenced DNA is TGCAGCGTTGTGCGAGCAGGGCTAGGGGAGACCCAGTACTTC. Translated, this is CSVVRAGLGETQYF.